The clone carrying this TCR beta chain was seen repeatedly, ten times or more. The antigen remains unidentified. CDR1 and CDR2 from the germline V gene are DFQATT and SNEGSKA (reference sequence). Trimming shortened V by 1 base and J by 0 bases, and 12 bases separated the two germline ends. The CDR3 is 15 amino acids. The record originates from a study of CD8+CD57+ T cells in acquired aplastic anemia. Overall study results and limits: Overlap between patients and controls comprised roughly 28 CD8+ CDR3 sequences.

Genomic DNA, serving as template, underwent TCR beta VDJ and CDR3 profiling. TCRdb fed the reads into MiXCR, producing one record per CDR3 protein. The repertoire holds under 250,000 distinct CDR3 sequences, with 30% to 35% as singletons. Sequencing was done on a sample of sorted CD4+, CD8+, or CD8+CD57+ T cells (not recorded which) from PBMCs. This chain uses TRBV20-1 with TRBJ1-1; D gene uncertain. The clonotype originates from a human donor in good health, serving as a control. The CDR3 DNA is TGCAGTGCTAGAGCCCTTGGCAGGCTGAACACTGAAGCTTTCTTT. This codes for CSARALGRLNTEAFF.